Below, 9 T cell receptor beta chains from the same sample are listed, as sequenced in a study of blood T cells in healthy people across ages. Primed by a sample-barcoded 5' primer and a J-beta primer mix, a second PCR proceeded for 7 to 11 cycles. TCRdb reprocessed the 5' RACE reads via MiXCR and lists one record per CDR3 protein. The sample gives about 510,000 distinct CDR3 sequences, roughly a quarter of which show up once; 3% to 4.5% is in the top ten. A further study also used this sample, focusing on T cells of mothers and their children.

Sequenced sample: blood. Every receptor here comes from a boy aged 2 to 10 in good health.

Many counts were recorded for this clonotype. The rearrangement uses TRBV7-6 and TRBJ2-1, with 12 positions matching TRBD2. The CDR3 runs to 15 residues. The germline CDR1 and CDR2 sequences are SGHVS and FNYEAQ. Germline trimming cut 1 base from V and 7 bases from J; bases unmatched to any gene: 2. CDR3 region: CASSLDGTSGNEQFF. The CDR3 DNA follows: TGTGCCAGCAGCTTAGACGGGACTAGCGGGAATGAGCAGTTCTTC. The full variable domain, its missing parts supplied by reference TRBV7-6 and TRBJ2-1, is GAGVSQSPRYKVTKRGQDVALRCDPISGHVSLYWYRQALGQGPEFLTYFNYEAQQDKSGLPNDRFSAERPEGSISTLTIQRTEQRDSAMYRCASSLDGTSGNEQFFGPGTRLTVL.

The chain carries TRBV14 and TRBJ1-2, with D possibly being TRBD1 (6 bases). CDR1 and CDR2 (germline): SGHDN, FVKESK. Trimming left V 4 bases short and J 0 bases short, with 12 bases between. The CDR3 contains 15 residues. Here the CDR3 reads CASSPDRRPNYGYTF. The CDR3 nucleotides are TGTGCCAGCAGCCCAGACAGGAGGCCTAACTATGGCTACACCTTC. Filled out from reference TRBV14 and TRBJ1-2, the complete variable domain reads EAGVTQFPSHSVIEKGQTVTLRCDPISGHDNLYWYRRVMGKEIKFLLHFVKESKQDESGMPNNRFLAERTGGTYSTLKVQPAELEDSGVYFCASSPDRRPNYGYTFGSGTRLTVV.

The table lists this clonotype with a few counts. Here the CDR3 reads CATSRISGGWQETQYF. DNA of the CDR3: TGTGCCACCTCTCGCATCTCAGGGGGGTGGCAAGAGACCCAGTACTTC. The chain uses TRBV27 and TRBJ2-5; the D gene is possibly TRBD1 (7 bases). V lost 10 bases to trimming and J lost 2 bases, with 23 bases between them. Germline CDR1 MNHEY, CDR2 SMNVEV (reference sequence). The CDR3 has 16 amino acids.

To note about this clonotype: A single base separates this from a much larger clone, so it may be a read error. The rearrangement joins TRBV4-3 to TRBJ1-4; D uncertain. There are 13 residues in the CDR3. CDR1 LGHNA and CDR2 YSLEER come from the germline V gene. This CDR3 is CASSQEGGEKLCF. In DNA form, the CDR3 reads TGCGCCAGCAGCCAAGAAGGCGGAGAAAAACTGTGTTTT.

This clonotype was observed at least ten times. The rearrangement joins TRBV7-8 to TRBJ2-5, with D possibly being TRBD2 (5 bases). V was clipped by 1 base and J by 1 base, with 19 bases between them. This CDR3 is 18 amino acids long. Per the germline V gene, CDR1 is SGHVS and CDR2 is FQNEAQ. The CDR3, as DNA: TGTGCCAGCAGCTTAGGGTCGCTAGTGGGAGCCCTCCAAGAGACCCAGTACTTC. This gives the protein CASSLGSLVGALQETQYF.

Only a few counts were recorded for this clonotype. Because it lacks the conserved phenylalanine or tryptophan at the end, this CDR3 is likely a read error. V usage is TRBV29-1 and J usage is TRBJ2-4; possible D gene TRBD2, 5 bases. Germline CDR1 and CDR2: SQVTM and ANQGSEA. V dropped 1 base and J dropped 7 bases, with 8 bases sitting between them. CDR3 length equals 12 residues. CDR3 sequence reads: CSVEVSGNIQYL. The CDR3 nucleotides read TGCAGCGTTGAAGTCTCGGGGAACATTCAGTACCTC.

This sequence joins TRBV20-1 and TRBJ2-5; weak D call: TRBD2 (7 bases). The J call may be mistaken, given a closer DNA end match to TRBJ2-7. The CDR3 covers 14 residues. Germline CDR1 is DFQATT and CDR2 is SNEGSKA (reference sequence). CDR3 loop: CSARLSGTTYEQYF. The CDR3, as DNA: TGCAGTGCTAGACTGAGCGGGACAACCTACGAGCAGTACTTC.

The chain is built from TRBV21-1 and TRBJ1-2; TRBD1, the D gene given by the table, was not confirmed from the DNA. TRBV21-1 counts as a pseudogene. The CDR3 extends over 18 amino acids. The chain's CDR3 is CASSDPDRGPRANYGYTF. CDR3 bases: TGTGCCAGCAGCGACCCGGACAGGGGGCCCAGAGCTAACTATGGCTACACCTTC.

The V call is TRBV4-2, the J call TRBJ2-3; 8 bases line up with TRBD2. The V segment lost 1 base and the J segment 4 bases; nucleotides outside the gene matches: 7. Per germline, CDR1 LGHNA and CDR2 YNFKEQ. The length of the CDR3 is 16 residues. In DNA, the CDR3 is TGTGCCAGCAGCCAAGGAGAACGGGGGGGGCCAGATACGCAGTATTTT. Amino acid sequence: CASSQGERGGPDTQYF.